A selection of T cell receptor beta chains follows, all from one sample in a study of T cells in Graves' hyperthyroidism and ophthalmopathy. TCRdb re-called the multiplex PCR reads through MiXCR, storing one row per CDR3 protein. The sample has hundreds of thousands of distinct CDR3 sequences; roughly 14% are singletons. The sample was blood. The receptors were sampled from a woman aged 25 to 39 with Graves' hyperthyroidism that later progressed to Graves' ophthalmopathy. CDR3s include the opening cysteine and the closing phenylalanine or tryptophan. A D gene is named only where the DNA matches it firmly. Some rows mark clone size as missing; the rest say once, few, many or name a class of expanded clone.

D: .; V: TRBV28; J: TRBJ1-1; size: many; DNA: TGTGCCAGCAGCCGAACTGGGGGGGCGAACACTGAAGCTTTCTTT; CDR3: CASSRTGGANTEAFF
D: .; V: TRBV5-6; J: TRBJ2-2; size: .; DNA: TGTGCCAGCAGCTTGGGGAGGCCGGGGGAGCTGTTTTTT; CDR3: CASSLGRPGELFF
D: .; V: TRBV6-5; J: TRBJ1-1; size: many; DNA: TGTGCCAGCAGTTACTCCCAAGGGGGTACTGAAGCTTTCTTT; CDR3: CASSYSQGGTEAFF
D: .; V: TRBV27; J: TRBJ2-1; size: many; DNA: TGTGCCAGCAGTTTTCAGGGGAGTAGCTCCTACAATGAGCAGTTCTTC; CDR3: CASSFQGSSSYNEQFF
D: .; V: TRBV20-1; J: TRBJ2-1; size: few; DNA: TGCAGTGCTCCTGGGGTAGCCGGTGGTTTCGGTGAGCAGTTCTTC; CDR3: CSAPGVAGGFGEQFF
D: .; V: TRBV11-2; J: TRBJ2-2; size: many; DNA: TGTGCCAGCAGCTTACAACATTTTGGCGGGGAGCTGTTTTTT; CDR3: CASSLQHFGGELFF
D: .; V: TRBV20-1; J: TRBJ1-4; size: many; DNA: TGCAGTGCTAGATGGCAGGCGAGGGATGAAAAACTGTTTTTT; CDR3: CSARWQARDEKLFF
D: .; V: TRBV20-1; J: TRBJ1-1; size: many; DNA: TGCAGTGCTGAGGGGGGATATGACATCACCACTGAAGCTTTCTTT; CDR3: CSAEGGYDITTEAFF
D: .; V: TRBV24-1; J: TRBJ1-1; size: many; DNA: TGTGCCACCAGTGAGACAGGACGGAACACTGAAGCTTTCTTT; CDR3: CATSETGRNTEAFF
D: .; V: TRBV6-5; J: TRBJ1-4; size: few; DNA: TGTGCCAGCAGTTACTCAGAGTCGATGGAAAAACTGTTTTTT; CDR3: CASSYSESMEKLFF
D: .; V: TRBV3-1; J: TRBJ1-1; size: many; DNA: TGTGCCAGCAGCCAAGTTGAGGGAGTGAACACTGAAGCTTTCTTT; CDR3: CASSQVEGVNTEAFF
D: TRBD2; V: TRBV3-1; J: TRBJ2-1; size: few; DNA: TGTGCCAGCAGCCCTGACCTAGCGGGTCACAATGAGCAGTTCTTC; CDR3: CASSPDLAGHNEQFF
D: .; V: TRBV6-2/TRBV6-3; J: TRBJ2-6; size: .; DNA: TGTGCCAGCAGTCGAGCGAGCTCTGGGGCCAACGTCCTGACTTTC; CDR3: CASSRASSGANVLTF
D: .; V: TRBV28; J: TRBJ1-1; size: many; DNA: TGTGCCAGCAGTCCCGGGCCCCGCTACACTGAAGCTTTCTTT; CDR3: CASSPGPRYTEAFF
D: TRBD2; V: TRBV20-1; J: TRBJ2-7; size: few; DNA: TGCAGTGCTAGAGTAGGCGGGAGAAAGGACTACGAGCAGTACTTC; CDR3: CSARVGGRKDYEQYF
D: .; V: TRBV4-1; J: TRBJ1-2; size: .; DNA: TGCGCCACTCAGGGAATTAATAGCTATGGCTACACCTTC; CDR3: CATQGINSYGYTF
D: .; V: TRBV4-2; J: TRBJ1-2; size: .; DNA: TGTGCCAGCAGCCAAGATCGGGGGATAAACTATGGCTACACCTTC; CDR3: CASSQDRGINYGYTF
D: .; V: TRBV20-1; J: TRBJ2-2; size: many; DNA: TGCAGTGCCGGGGTGGTATCGGGCACCGGGGAGCTGTTTTTT; CDR3: CSAGVVSGTGELFF
D: TRBD1; V: TRBV7-2; J: TRBJ2-7; size: many; DNA: TGTGCCAGCAGCAGACGGGACAGTTTAAACGAGCAGTACTTC; CDR3: CASSRRDSLNEQYF
D: .; V: TRBV4-3; J: TRBJ2-3; size: .; DNA: TGCGCCAGCAGCCTATCCGGGAGTAGCACAGATACGCAGTATTTT; CDR3: CASSLSGSSTDTQYF
D: TRBD2; V: TRBV30; J: TRBJ2-7; size: many; DNA: TGTGCCTGGAATCCATACGGGACTAGCAGATCCCACGAGCAGTACTTC; CDR3: CAWNPYGTSRSHEQYF
D: .; V: TRBV20-1; J: TRBJ2-4; size: many; DNA: TGCAGTGCTAGAGATCTCGGAGGGGGAAACATTCAGTACTTC; CDR3: CSARDLGGGNIQYF
D: .; V: TRBV18; J: TRBJ1-3; size: .; DNA: TGTGCCAGCTCACCATACAGAAGCTCTGGAAACACCATATATTTT; CDR3: CASSPYRSSGNTIYF
D: .; V: TRBV4-1; J: TRBJ2-7; size: .; DNA: TGCGCCAGCAGCCAAGGGGTGCAGGGCTACGAGCAGTACTTC; CDR3: CASSQGVQGYEQYF
D: .; V: TRBV7-2; J: TRBJ1-6; size: many; DNA: TGTGCCAGCAGTTTACCCCTCCACTTT; CDR3: CASSLPLHF
D: .; V: TRBV5-1; J: TRBJ1-6; size: few; DNA: TGCGCCAGCAGGGCAGAGACAGGCTATAATTCACCCCTCCACTTT; CDR3: CASRAETGYNSPLHF
D: TRBD2; V: TRBV7-2; J: TRBJ2-3; size: .; DNA: TGTGCCAGCAGCGCCCGACTAGCGGGAGGGATAGATACGCAGTATTTT; CDR3: CASSARLAGGIDTQYF
D: .; V: TRBV5-1; J: TRBJ1-2; size: many; DNA: TGCGCCAGCAGCGCCGGAAGCTATGGCTACACCTTC; CDR3: CASSAGSYGYTF
D: .; V: TRBV11-2; J: TRBJ2-7; size: .; DNA: TGTGCCAGCAGCTTATTCCCCACTACTAACCGCTACGAGCAGTACTTC; CDR3: CASSLFPTTNRYEQYF
D: TRBD1; V: TRBV18; J: TRBJ1-2; size: many; DNA: TGTGCCAGCTCACCAGGACAGGGGGAAAGCTATGGCTACACCTTC; CDR3: CASSPGQGESYGYTF
D: .; V: TRBV6-1; J: TRBJ2-3; size: .; DNA: TGTGCCTGCAGGGAACTCGGCGGCGCAGATACGCAGTATTTT; CDR3: CACRELGGADTQYF
D: .; V: TRBV4-1; J: TRBJ2-7; size: many; DNA: TGCGCCAGCAGCCGTATTGACACCCTCTCCTACGAGCAGTACTTC; CDR3: CASSRIDTLSYEQYF
D: .; V: TRBV20-1; J: TRBJ2-3; size: many; DNA: TGCAGTGCCCCTACGGCCGGAGGCCCCACAGATACGCAGTATTTT; CDR3: CSAPTAGGPTDTQYF
D: .; V: TRBV2; J: TRBJ1-4; size: many; DNA: TGTGCCAGCAGGATGGACAGCCTTTATGAAAAACTGTTTTTT; CDR3: CASRMDSLYEKLFF
D: .; V: TRBV19; J: TRBJ1-5; size: many; DNA: TGTGCCAGTAGTATAGTGGGACCGAGCAATCAGCCCCAGCATTTT; CDR3: CASSIVGPSNQPQHF
D: .; V: TRBV6-1; J: TRBJ2-5; size: many; DNA: TGTGCCAGCAGTCTCCGGCGAGACTCGGCCGGGGAGACCCAGTACTTC; CDR3: CASSLRRDSAGETQYF
D: TRBD2; V: TRBV3-1; J: TRBJ2-1; size: many; DNA: TGTGCCAGCAGCCAAGAAGCATTGGGCCTAGCGGGAGTGGACAATGAGCAGTTCTTC; CDR3: CASSQEALGLAGVDNEQFF
D: .; V: TRBV20-1; J: TRBJ2-4; size: .; DNA: TGCAGTGCCACCGGGAGTAGCAAAAACATTCAGTACTTC; CDR3: CSATGSSKNIQYF
D: TRBD2; V: TRBV3-1; J: TRBJ2-1; size: many; DNA: TGTGCCAGCAGCCGTCTAGCGGCCTACAATGAGCAGTTCTTC; CDR3: CASSRLAAYNEQFF
D: TRBD2; V: TRBV12-3/TRBV12-4; J: TRBJ2-1; size: many; DNA: TGTGCCAGCAGTTTAGCCGGCCGACTAGCGGGGATTTTTGACAATGAGCAGTTCTTC; CDR3: CASSLAGRLAGIFDNEQFF
D: .; V: TRBV14; J: TRBJ2-2; size: many; DNA: TGTGCCAGCAGCCAAGTCCAGGGGCCCGGGGAGCTGTTTTTT; CDR3: CASSQVQGPGELFF
D: TRBD1; V: TRBV5-6; J: TRBJ1-5; size: .; DNA: TGTGCCAGCAGTTTCGGACAGGGAATAAGCAATCAGCCCCAGCATTTT; CDR3: CASSFGQGISNQPQHF
D: .; V: TRBV5-5; J: TRBJ1-2; size: many; DNA: TGTGCCAGCAGCTTGGATGCGGGAGGGAACTATGGCTACACCTTC; CDR3: CASSLDAGGNYGYTF
D: .; V: TRBV4-3; J: TRBJ1-1; size: .; DNA: TGCGCCAGCAGCCATCCGGGACAGAACACTGAAGCTTTCTTT; CDR3: CASSHPGQNTEAFF